Each of the 11 T cell receptor beta chains below was sequenced from the same sample in a study of shared clonotypes between healthy human individuals. Only in-frame clones appear in the TCRdb table, and some are missing; sequencing was by immunoSEQ multiplex PCR. The sample has about 1 million clones, around three quarters seen once; the top ten hold more than 0.5%. The sequenced sample consisted of memory CD4+ T cells from PBMCs. Specified subset: CD45RA-negative fraction. Receptors were obtained from a man between 18 and 35 years old in good health. Some clones in this sample may be carry-over from other donors' samples.

A single count supports this clone. The chain carries TRBV28 and TRBJ1-5, with TRBD1 as a possible D gene (6 bases). The V end lost 5 bases, the J end lost 6 bases, and 8 bases lay between the germline ends. The CDR3 consists of 12 residues. Germline loops: CDR1 MDHEN, CDR2 SYDVKM. This CDR3 reads CASSGQIQPQHF. CDR3 coding DNA: TGTGCCAGCAGTGGACAGATTCAGCCCCAGCATTTT.

The gene calls are TRBV6-1 and TRBJ2-7; D is perhaps TRBD2 (5 bases). CDR1 and CDR2 from the germline V gene are MNHNS and SASEGT. The CDR3 contains 15 residues. Trimming took off 4 bases at V and 2 bases at J, with 15 bases between the two ends. CDR3 sequence reads: CASSAGGGSTYEQYF. Here the CDR3 DNA reads TGTGCCAGCAGTGCCGGCGGCGGGTCTACCTACGAGCAGTACTTC.

The chain uses TRBV29-1 and TRBJ1-3, with D perhaps TRBD1 (6 bases). The ends were cut back, 8 bases at V and 1 base at J, with 12 bases in the middle. CDR1 is SQVTM, CDR2 ANQGSEA, per germline. The CDR3 is made up of 13 amino acids. CDR3 protein: CSFQGGSGNTIYF. The CDR3 DNA reads TGCAGCTTCCAAGGGGGGTCTGGAAACACCATATATTTT.

V is TRBV7-3 and J is TRBJ2-1; 11 bases fit TRBD2. Germline V CDR1 and CDR2: SGHTA, FQGTGA. Trimming cost V 4 bases and J 8 bases; bases outside gene matches: 10. The CDR3 consists of 16 residues. The CDR3 bases are TGTGCCAGCAGCTCTAGCGGGAGGCCAAAAGCCGATGAGCAGTTCTTC. This codes for CASSSSGRPKADEQFF. Full variable domain (remainder filled in from reference TRBV7-3 and TRBJ2-1): GAGVSQTPSNKVTEKGKYVELRCDPISGHTALYWYRQSLGQGPEFLIYFQGTGAADDSGLPNDRFFAVRPEGSVSTLKIQRTERGDSAVYLCASSSSGRPKADEQFFGPGTRLTVL.

The chain recombines TRBV2 with TRBJ1-2; 7 positions match TRBD1. J lost 3 bases, V lost 3 bases, and 7 bases had no gene match. The CDR3 is made up of 15 amino acids. The germline gives CDR1 SNHLY, CDR2 FYNNEI. The CDR3 is CASSEGTAIYYGYTF. The CDR3 DNA is TGTGCCAGCAGTGAGGGGACAGCCATATACTATGGCTACACCTTC.

V gene TRBV11-2 combines with J gene TRBJ2-7; the match to TRBD1 covers 9 bases. Looked up from germline, CDR1 is SGHAT and CDR2 is FQNNGV. Trimming took 4 bases from V and 4 from J; bases not matched to a gene: 5. This CDR3 has 14 residues. CDR3 in amino acids: CASSSGQGRYEQYF. As DNA, the CDR3 is TGTGCCAGCAGCTCCGGACAGGGGCGGTACGAGCAGTACTTC. Complete variable domain (other parts from reference TRBV11-2 and TRBJ2-7): EAGVAQSPRYKIIEKRQSVAFWCNPISGHATLYWYQQILGQGPKLLIQFQNNGVVDDSQLPKDRFSAERLKGVDSTLKIQPAKLEDSAVYLCASSSGQGRYEQYFGPGTRLTVT.

This clone has a count of ten or more. This chain connects TRBV15 to TRBJ2-5; D perhaps matches TRBD2 (7 bases). This CDR3 has 14 amino acids. Trimming removed 0 bases from V and 7 bases from J, with 12 bases in between. Germline CDR1 LNHNV, CDR2 YYDKDF (reference sequence). DNA of the CDR3: TGTGCCACCAGCAGAGACGCGGGGGCGGGGACCCAGTACTTC. It yields the protein CATSRDAGAGTQYF.

The chain recombines TRBV7-8 with TRBJ2-7; 8 bases fit TRBD2. Germline CDR1 reads SGHVS; CDR2 reads FQNEAQ. The CDR3 extends over 15 amino acids. Trimming cost V 8 bases and J 2 bases; bases outside gene matches: 11. CDR3: CASGSGSLSAYEQYF. For the CDR3, the DNA is TGTGCCAGCGGGAGCGGGAGCCTTAGCGCCTACGAGCAGTACTTC.

Concerning this clone: This may stem from a read error, because a much larger clone lies one nucleotide away. The rearrangement uses TRBV25-1 and TRBJ2-2; D not certain. CDR3 size: 14 residues. The V gene's germline CDR1 is MGHDK and CDR2 SYGVNS. Deletions cut 6 bases from V and 3 bases from J, with 11 bases between. The CDR3 DNA reads as TGTGCCAGCAGGCACTCCCGGGACACCGGGGAGCTGTTTTTT. Protein: CASRHSRDTGELFF.

This clone occurred once. This chain uses TRBV6-1 with TRBJ2-7; D is undetermined. This CDR3 contains 12 residues. Trimming cost V 8 bases and J 3 bases, with 11 bases left between them. Germline CDR1 reads MNHNS; CDR2 reads SASEGT. CDR3 DNA sequence: TGTGCCAGCCGCCGATCTAGCTACGAGCAGTACTTC. Translated: CASRRSSYEQYF.

This CDR3 reads CASAGTPNSEQYF. CDR3 in DNA: TGTGCCAGCGCCGGGACTCCCAATTCCGAGCAGTACTTC. V usage is TRBV7-3 and J usage is TRBJ2-5, with D maybe TRBD2 (6 bases). With the DNA end fitting TRBJ2-7 better, the J assignment may be wrong. The CDR3 is made up of 13 amino acids. Germline V gene data show CDR1 as SGHTA and CDR2 as FQGTGA.